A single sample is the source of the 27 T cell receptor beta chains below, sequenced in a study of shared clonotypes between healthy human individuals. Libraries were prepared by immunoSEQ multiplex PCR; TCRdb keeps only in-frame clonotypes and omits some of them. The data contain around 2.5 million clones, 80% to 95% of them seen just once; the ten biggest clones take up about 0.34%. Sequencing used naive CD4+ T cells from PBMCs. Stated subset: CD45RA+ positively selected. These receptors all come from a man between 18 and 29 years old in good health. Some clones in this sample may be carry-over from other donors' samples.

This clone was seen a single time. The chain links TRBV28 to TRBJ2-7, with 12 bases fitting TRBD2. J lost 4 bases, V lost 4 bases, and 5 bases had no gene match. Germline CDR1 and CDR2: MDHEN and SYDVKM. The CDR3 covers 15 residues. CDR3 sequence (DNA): TGTGCCAGCAGTTACGGACTAGCGGGATGGTACGAGCAGTACTTC. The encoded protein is CASSYGLAGWYEQYF.

The CDR3 DNA is TGTGCCAGCAGTGACTCCGGGACAGGGAATTGGCGTGAAGCTTTCTTT. Residues: CASSDSGTGNWREAFF. The V gene is TRBV28, the J gene TRBJ1-1, with TRBD1 identical over 9 bases. J lost 7 bases, V lost 5 bases, and 14 bases had no gene match. The CDR3 has 16 residues. Germline V gene sequence: CDR1 MDHEN, CDR2 SYDVKM.

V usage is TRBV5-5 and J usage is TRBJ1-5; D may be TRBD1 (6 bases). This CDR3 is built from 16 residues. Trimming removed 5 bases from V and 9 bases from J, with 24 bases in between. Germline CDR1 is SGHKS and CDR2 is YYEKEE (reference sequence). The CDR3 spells CASSQRDGTFFRPQHF. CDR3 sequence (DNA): TGTGCCAGCAGTCAGAGGGACGGGACATTCTTTAGGCCCCAGCATTTT.

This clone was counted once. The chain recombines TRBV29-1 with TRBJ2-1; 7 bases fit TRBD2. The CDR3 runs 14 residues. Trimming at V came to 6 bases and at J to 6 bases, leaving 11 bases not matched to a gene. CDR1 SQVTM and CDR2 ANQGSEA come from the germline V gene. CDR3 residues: CSVLGASGLNEQFF. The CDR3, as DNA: TGCAGCGTCCTCGGGGCTAGCGGACTCAATGAGCAGTTCTTC.

The CDR3 DNA reads as TGTGCCAGCAGCTTAGAGGTTAGCACAGATACGCAGTATTTT. It codes for CASSLEVSTDTQYF. The rearrangement uses TRBV11-2 and TRBJ2-3; D is uncertain. Germline V CDR1 and CDR2: SGHAT, FQNNGV. V shed 0 bases and J shed 0 bases, with 4 bases lying between them. The CDR3 length is 14 residues.

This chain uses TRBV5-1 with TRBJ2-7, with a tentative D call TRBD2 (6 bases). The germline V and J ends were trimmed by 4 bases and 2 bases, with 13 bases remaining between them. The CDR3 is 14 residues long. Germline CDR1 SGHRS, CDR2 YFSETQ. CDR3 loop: CASSPGLTTYEQYF. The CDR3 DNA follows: TGCGCCAGCAGCCCTGGACTAACGACCTACGAGCAGTACTTC.

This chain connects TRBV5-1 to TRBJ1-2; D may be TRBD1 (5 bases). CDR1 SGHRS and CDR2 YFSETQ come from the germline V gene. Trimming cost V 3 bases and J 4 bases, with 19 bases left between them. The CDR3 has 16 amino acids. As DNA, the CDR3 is TGCGCCAGCAGCTCCACCCCGGGGGATAAGGTCTATGGCTACACCTTC. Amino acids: CASSSTPGDKVYGYTF.

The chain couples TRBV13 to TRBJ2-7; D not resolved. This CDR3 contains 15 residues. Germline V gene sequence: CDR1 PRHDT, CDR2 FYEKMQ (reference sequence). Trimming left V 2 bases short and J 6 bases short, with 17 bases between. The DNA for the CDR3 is TGTGCCAGCAGCTTAAGTGGTCACAGAAGTGGCGAGCAGTACTTC. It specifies CASSLSGHRSGEQYF.

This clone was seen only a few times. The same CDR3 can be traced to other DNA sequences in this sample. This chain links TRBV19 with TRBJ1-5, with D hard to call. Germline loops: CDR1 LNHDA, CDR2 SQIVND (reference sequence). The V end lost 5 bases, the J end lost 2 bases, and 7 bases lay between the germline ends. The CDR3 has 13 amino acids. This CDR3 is CASSPGGNQPQHF. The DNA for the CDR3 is TGTGCCAGTAGTCCGGGAGGCAATCAGCCCCAGCATTTT.

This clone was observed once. CDR3 region: CASSLSGAGAYEQYF. The CDR3 nucleotides read TGTGCCAGCAGTTTATCGGGGGCGGGAGCCTACGAGCAGTACTTC. This sequence joins TRBV28 and TRBJ2-7, with D maybe TRBD2 (7 bases). Germline assignment: CDR1 MDHEN and CDR2 SYDVKM. V was trimmed by 1 base and J by 2 bases, leaving 12 bases between them. The CDR3 loop spans 15 amino acids. Drawing the rest from reference TRBV28 and TRBJ2-7, the complete variable domain is DVKVTQSSRYLVKRTGEKVFLECVQDMDHENMFWYRQDPGLGLRLIYFSYDVKMKEKGDIPEGYSVSREKKERFSLILESASTNQTSMYLCASSLSGAGAYEQYFGPGTRLTVT.

The CDR3 bases are TGTGCCAGCCTCCCCCCGAGACTAGCGCCCCGCACAGATACGCAGTATTTT. Protein sequence: CASLPPRLAPRTDTQYF. The chain carries TRBV27 and TRBJ2-3; 8 bases align to TRBD2. V shed 8 bases and J 1 base; nucleotides not matched to a gene: 14. The CDR3 consists of 17 residues. Germline loops: CDR1 MNHEY, CDR2 SMNVEV (reference sequence).

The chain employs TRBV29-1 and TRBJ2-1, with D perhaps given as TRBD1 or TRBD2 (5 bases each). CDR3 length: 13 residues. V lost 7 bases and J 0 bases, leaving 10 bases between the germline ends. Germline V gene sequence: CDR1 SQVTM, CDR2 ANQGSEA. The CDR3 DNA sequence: TGCAGCGCCCGGGGCCCCTCCTACAATGAGCAGTTCTTC. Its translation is CSARGPSYNEQFF.

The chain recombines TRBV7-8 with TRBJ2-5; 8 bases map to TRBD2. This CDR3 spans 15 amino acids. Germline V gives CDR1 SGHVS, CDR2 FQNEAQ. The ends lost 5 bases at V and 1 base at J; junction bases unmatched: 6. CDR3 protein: CASSHRRGAQETQYF. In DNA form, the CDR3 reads TGTGCCAGCAGCCATCGGCGGGGGGCCCAAGAGACCCAGTACTTC. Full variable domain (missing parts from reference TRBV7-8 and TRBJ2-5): GAGVSQSPRYKVAKRGQDVALRCDPISGHVSLFWYQQALGQGPEFLTYFQNEAQLDKSGLPSDRFFAERPEGSVSTLKIQRTQQEDSAVYLCASSHRRGAQETQYFGPGTRLLVL.

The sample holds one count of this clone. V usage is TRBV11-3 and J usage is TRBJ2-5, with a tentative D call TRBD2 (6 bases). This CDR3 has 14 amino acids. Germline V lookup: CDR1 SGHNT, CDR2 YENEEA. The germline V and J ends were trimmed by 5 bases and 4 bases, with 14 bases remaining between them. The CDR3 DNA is TGTGCCAGCAGCAAACGGGACTCACCAGAGACCCAGTACTTC. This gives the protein CASSKRDSPETQYF.

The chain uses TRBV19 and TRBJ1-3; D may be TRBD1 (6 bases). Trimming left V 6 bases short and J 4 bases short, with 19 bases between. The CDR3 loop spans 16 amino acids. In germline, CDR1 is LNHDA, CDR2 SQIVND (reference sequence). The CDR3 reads CASSPRWGQVGNTIYF. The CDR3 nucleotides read TGTGCCAGTAGCCCCCGGTGGGGGCAAGTCGGAAACACCATATATTTT.

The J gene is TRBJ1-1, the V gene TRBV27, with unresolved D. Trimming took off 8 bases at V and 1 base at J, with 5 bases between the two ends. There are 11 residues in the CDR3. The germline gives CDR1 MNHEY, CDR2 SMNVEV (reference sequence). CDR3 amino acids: CASGRNTEAFF. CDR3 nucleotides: TGTGCCAGCGGAAGGAACACTGAAGCTTTCTTT.

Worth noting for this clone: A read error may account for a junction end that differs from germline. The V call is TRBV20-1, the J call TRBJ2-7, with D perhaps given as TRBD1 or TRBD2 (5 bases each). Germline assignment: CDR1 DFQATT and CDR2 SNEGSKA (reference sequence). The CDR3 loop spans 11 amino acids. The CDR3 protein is CSANGGTAGGF. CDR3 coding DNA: TGCAGTGCTAATGGGGGTACGGCCGGAGGCTTC.

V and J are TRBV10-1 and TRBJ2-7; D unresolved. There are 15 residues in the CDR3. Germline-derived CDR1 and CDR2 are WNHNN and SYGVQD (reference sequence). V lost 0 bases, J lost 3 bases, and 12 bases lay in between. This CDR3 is CASSESRHLDYEQYF. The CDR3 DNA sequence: TGCGCCAGCAGTGAGTCGCGGCACCTCGACTACGAGCAGTACTTC.

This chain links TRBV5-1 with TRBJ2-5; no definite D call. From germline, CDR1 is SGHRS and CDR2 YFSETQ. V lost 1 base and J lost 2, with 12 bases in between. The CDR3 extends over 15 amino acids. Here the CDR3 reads CASSLIQPGQETQYF. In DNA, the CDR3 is TGCGCCAGCAGCTTGATTCAGCCGGGTCAAGAGACCCAGTACTTC.

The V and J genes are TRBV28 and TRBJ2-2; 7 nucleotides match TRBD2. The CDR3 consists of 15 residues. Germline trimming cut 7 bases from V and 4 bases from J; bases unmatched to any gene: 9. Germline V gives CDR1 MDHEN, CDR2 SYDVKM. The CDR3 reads CASNVGGRVTGELFF. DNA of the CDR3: TGTGCCAGCAATGTTGGTGGGAGGGTCACCGGGGAGCTGTTTTTT.

The CDR3 DNA sequence: TGCGCCAGCAGCTTGGTTCCCGGAGGAGGCGAGCAGTACTTC. Translating gives CASSLVPGGGEQYF. The rearrangement links TRBV5-1 to TRBJ2-7; possibly TRBD2 for D (5 bases). The CDR3 totals 14 residues. CDR1 is SGHRS, CDR2 YFSETQ, per germline. V lost 0 bases to trimming and J lost 6 bases, with 13 bases between them.

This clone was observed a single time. The CDR3 region has the DNA TGTGCCAGCAGCGCCGGGACAGGCGTGAGCTACACCTTC. Protein: CASSAGTGVSYTF. The chain is built from TRBV6-1 and TRBJ1-2; 8 bases are shared with TRBD1. V lost 6 bases and J lost 9; bases outside the gene matches: 9. CDR3 length: 13 amino acids. The germline gives CDR1 MNHNS, CDR2 SASEGT.

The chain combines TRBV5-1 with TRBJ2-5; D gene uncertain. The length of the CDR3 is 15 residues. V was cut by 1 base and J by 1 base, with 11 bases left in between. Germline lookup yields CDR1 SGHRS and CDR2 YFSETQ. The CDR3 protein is CASSLPLGLQETQYF. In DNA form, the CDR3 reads TGCGCCAGCAGCTTGCCCTTGGGCCTCCAAGAGACCCAGTACTTC.

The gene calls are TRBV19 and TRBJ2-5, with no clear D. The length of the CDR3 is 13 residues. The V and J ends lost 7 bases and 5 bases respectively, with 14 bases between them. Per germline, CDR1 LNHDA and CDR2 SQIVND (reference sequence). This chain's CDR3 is CASNPFGEETQYF. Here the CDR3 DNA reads TGTGCCAGTAACCCCTTTGGAGAGGAGACCCAGTACTTC. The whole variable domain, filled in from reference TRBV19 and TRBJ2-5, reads DGGITQSPKYLFRKEGQNVTLSCEQNLNHDAMYWYRQDPGQGLRLIYYSQIVNDFQKGDIAEGYSVSREKKESFPLTVTSAQKNPTAFYLCASNPFGEETQYFGPGTRLLVL.

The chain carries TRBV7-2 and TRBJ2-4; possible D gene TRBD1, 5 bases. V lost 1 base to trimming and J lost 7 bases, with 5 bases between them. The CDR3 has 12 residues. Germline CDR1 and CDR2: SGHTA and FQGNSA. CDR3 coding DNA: TGTGCCAGCAGCTTAGAGGGGAACATTCAGTACTTC. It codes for CASSLEGNIQYF.

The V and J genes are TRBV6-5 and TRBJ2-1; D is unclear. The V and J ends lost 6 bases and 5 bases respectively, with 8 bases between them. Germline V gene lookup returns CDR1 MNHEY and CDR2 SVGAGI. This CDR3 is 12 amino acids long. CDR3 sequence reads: CASSSPDNEQFF. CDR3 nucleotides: TGTGCCAGCAGCAGCCCGGACAATGAGCAGTTCTTC.

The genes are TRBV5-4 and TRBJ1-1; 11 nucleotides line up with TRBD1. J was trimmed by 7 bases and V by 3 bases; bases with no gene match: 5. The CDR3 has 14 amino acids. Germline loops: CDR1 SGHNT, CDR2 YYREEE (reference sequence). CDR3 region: CASSSDRGQGEAFF. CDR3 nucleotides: TGTGCCAGCAGCTCGGACAGGGGGCAGGGTGAAGCTTTCTTT.